The present TCR beta chain was sequenced within a study of T cell responses to AZD1222 COVID-19 vaccine. Produced via immunoSEQ multiplex PCR; TCRdb's table is partial and in-frame only. Of over 85,000 clones listed, nearly 90% are singletons. This clone appeared a single time. The target antigen is unknown. Study conclusions and caveats: Most donors were white British and more were female, and clonal diversity was possibly underestimated. Two doses of AZD1222 preceded a rise in Spike-specific TCR breadth and depth.

This CDR3 contains 14 residues. The germline CDR1 and CDR2 sequences are SNHLY and FYNNEI. Trimming took off 3 bases at V and 2 bases at J, with 10 bases between the two ends. This chain uses TRBV2 with TRBJ2-5; D remains unclear. Sequencing was performed on peripheral blood, taken on day 0 of AZD1222 vaccination. This clonotype originated in an adult in good health. DNA for the CDR3: TGTGCCAGCAGTGACCGACCAAAACAAGAGACCCAGTACTTC. It yields the protein CASSDRPKQETQYF.